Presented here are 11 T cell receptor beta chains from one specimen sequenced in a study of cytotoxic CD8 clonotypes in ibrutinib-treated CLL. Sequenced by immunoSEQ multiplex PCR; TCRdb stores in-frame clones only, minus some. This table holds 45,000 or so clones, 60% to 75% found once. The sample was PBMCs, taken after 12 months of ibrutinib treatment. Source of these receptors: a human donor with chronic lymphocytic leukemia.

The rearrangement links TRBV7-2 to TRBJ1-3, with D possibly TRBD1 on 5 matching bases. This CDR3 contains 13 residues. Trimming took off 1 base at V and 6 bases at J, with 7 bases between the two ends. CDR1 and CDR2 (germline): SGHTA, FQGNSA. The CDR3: CASSLGGTNTIYF. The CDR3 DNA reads TGTGCCAGCAGCTTAGGGGGGACAAACACCATATATTTT.

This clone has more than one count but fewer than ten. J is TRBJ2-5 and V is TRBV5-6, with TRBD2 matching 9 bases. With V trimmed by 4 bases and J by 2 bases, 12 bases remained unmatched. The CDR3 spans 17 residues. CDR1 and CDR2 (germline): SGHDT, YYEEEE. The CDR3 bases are TGTGCCAGCAGCGGGAAGCGGGAGGAGGATCGACAAGAGACCCAGTACTTC. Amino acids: CASSGKREEDRQETQYF.

The CDR3 loop reads CAWSTVITEAFF. The CDR3 bases are TGTGCCTGGAGTACAGTGATCACTGAAGCTTTCTTT. V is TRBV30 and J is TRBJ1-1; no clear D gene. Germline CDR1 is GTSNPN and CDR2 is SVGIG (reference sequence). The length of the CDR3 is 12 residues. V gave up 2 bases and J gave up 4 bases, with 8 bases separating them.

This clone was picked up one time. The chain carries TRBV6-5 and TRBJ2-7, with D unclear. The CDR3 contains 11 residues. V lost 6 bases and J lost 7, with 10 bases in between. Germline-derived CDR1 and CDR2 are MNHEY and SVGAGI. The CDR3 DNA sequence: TGTGCCAGCAGGTCCCTTCAGGAGCAGTACTTC. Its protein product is CASRSLQEQYF.

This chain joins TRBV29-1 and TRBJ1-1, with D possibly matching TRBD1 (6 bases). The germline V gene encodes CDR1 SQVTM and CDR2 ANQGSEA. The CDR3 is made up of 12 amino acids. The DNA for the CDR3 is TGCAGTTCAGGGGAGATGAACACTGAAGCTTTCTTT. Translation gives CSSGEMNTEAFF. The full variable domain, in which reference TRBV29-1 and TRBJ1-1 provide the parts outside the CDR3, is SAVISQKPSRDICQRGTSLTIQCQVDSQVTMMFWYRQQPGQSLTLIATANQGSEATYESGFVIDKFPISRPNLTFSTLTVSNMSPEDSSIYLCSSGEMNTEAFFGQGTRLTVV.

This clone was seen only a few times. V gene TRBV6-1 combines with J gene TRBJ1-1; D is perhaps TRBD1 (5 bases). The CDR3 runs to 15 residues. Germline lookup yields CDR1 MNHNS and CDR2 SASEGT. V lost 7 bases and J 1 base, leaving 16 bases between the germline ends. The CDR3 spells CASNIVDSENTEAFF. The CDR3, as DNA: TGTGCCAGCAACATCGTAGACAGCGAGAACACTGAAGCTTTCTTT.

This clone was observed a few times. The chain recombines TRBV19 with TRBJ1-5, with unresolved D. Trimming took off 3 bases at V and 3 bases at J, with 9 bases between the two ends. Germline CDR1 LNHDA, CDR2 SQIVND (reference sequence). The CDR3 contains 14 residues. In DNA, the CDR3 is TGTGCCAGTAGTATTCGATCGGCCAATCAGCCCCAGCATTTT. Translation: CASSIRSANQPQHF.

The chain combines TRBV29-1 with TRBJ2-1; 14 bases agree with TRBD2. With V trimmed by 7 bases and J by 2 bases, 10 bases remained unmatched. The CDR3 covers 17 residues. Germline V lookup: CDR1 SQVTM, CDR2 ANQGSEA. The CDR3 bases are TGCAGCGGGAAAGGGACTAGCGGGAGAGGGGCCTACAATGAGCAGTTCTTC. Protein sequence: CSGKGTSGRGAYNEQFF.

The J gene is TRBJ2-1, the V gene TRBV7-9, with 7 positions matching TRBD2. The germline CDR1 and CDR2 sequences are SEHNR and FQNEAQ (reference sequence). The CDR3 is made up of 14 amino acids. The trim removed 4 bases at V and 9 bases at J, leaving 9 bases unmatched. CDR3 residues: CASSSPRLAVEQFF. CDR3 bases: TGTGCCAGCAGCTCCCCACGACTAGCAGTTGAGCAGTTCTTC.

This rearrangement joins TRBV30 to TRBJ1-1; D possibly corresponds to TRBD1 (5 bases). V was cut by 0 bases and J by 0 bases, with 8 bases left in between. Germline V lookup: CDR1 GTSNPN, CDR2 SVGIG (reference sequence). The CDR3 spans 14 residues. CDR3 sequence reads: CAWSVRVMNTEAFF. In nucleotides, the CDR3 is TGTGCCTGGAGTGTCAGGGTCATGAACACTGAAGCTTTCTTT.

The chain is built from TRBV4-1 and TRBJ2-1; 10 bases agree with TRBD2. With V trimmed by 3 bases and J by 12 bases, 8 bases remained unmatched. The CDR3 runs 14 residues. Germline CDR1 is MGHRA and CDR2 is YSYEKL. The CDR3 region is CASSHLEREGGQFF. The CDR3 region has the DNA TGCGCCAGCAGCCACTTGGAGCGGGAGGGAGGGCAGTTCTTC.